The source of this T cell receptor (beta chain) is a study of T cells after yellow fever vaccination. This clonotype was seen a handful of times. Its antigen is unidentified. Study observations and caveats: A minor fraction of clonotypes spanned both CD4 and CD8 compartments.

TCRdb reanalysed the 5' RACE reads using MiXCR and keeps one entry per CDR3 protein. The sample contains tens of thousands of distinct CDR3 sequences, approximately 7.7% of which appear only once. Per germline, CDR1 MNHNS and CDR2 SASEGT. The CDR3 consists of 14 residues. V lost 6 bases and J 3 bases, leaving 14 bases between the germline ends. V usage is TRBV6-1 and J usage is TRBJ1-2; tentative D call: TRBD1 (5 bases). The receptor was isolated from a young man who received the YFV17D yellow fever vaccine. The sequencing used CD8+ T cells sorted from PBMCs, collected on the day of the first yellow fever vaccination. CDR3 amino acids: CASSSTDSYYGYTF. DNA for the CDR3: TGTGCCAGCAGCTCTACCGACAGCTACTATGGCTACACCTTC.